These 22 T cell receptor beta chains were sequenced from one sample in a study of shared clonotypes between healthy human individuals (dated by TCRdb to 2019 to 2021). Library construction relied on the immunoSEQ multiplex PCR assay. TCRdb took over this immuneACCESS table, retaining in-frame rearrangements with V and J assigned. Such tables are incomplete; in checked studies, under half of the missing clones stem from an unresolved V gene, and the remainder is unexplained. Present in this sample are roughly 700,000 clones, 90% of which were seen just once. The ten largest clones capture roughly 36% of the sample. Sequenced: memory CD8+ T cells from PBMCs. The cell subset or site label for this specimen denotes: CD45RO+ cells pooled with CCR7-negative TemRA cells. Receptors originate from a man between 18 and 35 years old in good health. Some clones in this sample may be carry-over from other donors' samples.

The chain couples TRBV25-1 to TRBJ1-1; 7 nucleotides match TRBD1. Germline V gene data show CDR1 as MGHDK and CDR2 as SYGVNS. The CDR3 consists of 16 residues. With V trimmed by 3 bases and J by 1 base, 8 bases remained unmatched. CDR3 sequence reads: CASSDSHRGTNTEAFF. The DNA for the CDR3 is TGTGCCAGCAGTGACTCTCACAGGGGTACGAACACTGAAGCTTTCTTT.

This CDR3 reads CASSLGPEITYEQYF. DNA for the CDR3: TGTGCCAGCAGCTTAGGCCCGGAGATCACCTACGAGCAGTACTTC. V usage is TRBV7-9 and J usage is TRBJ2-7; D is ambiguous. CDR3 size: 15 residues. Trimming shortened V by 1 base and J by 2 bases, and 12 bases separated the two germline ends. Germline assignment: CDR1 SEHNR and CDR2 FQNEAQ (reference sequence).

The CDR3 nucleotides are TGTGCCAGCAGTGAAAGGATGGTCGACACTGAAGCTTTCTTT. Amino acids: CASSERMVDTEAFF. The gene calls are TRBV6-1 and TRBJ1-1; no clear D. Looked up from germline, CDR1 is MNHNS and CDR2 is SASEGT. V was trimmed by 2 bases and J by 3 bases, leaving 10 bases between them. The CDR3 spans 14 residues.

The CDR3 loop is CSVALGSEETQYF. The CDR3 DNA follows: TGCAGCGTTGCGCTTGGGTCTGAAGAGACCCAGTACTTC. This chain uses TRBV29-1 with TRBJ2-5; D unresolved. The ends were cut back, 4 bases at V and 3 bases at J, with 12 bases in the middle. This CDR3 contains 13 residues. The V gene's germline CDR1 is SQVTM and CDR2 ANQGSEA.

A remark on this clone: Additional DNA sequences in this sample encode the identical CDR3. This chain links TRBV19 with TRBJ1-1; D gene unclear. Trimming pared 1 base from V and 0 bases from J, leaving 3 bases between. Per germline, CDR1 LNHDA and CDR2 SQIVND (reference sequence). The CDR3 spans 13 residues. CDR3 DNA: TGTGCCAGTAGTATAGGTATGAACACTGAAGCTTTCTTT. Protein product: CASSIGMNTEAFF.

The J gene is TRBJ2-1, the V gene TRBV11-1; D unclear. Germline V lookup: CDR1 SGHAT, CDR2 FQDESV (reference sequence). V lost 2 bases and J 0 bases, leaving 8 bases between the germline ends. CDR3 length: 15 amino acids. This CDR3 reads CASSLSSYSYNEQFF. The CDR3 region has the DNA TGTGCCAGCAGCTTATCGAGTTACTCCTACAATGAGCAGTTCTTC.

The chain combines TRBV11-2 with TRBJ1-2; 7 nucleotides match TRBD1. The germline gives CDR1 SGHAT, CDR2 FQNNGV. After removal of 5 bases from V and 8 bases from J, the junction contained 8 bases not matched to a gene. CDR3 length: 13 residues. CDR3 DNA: TGTGCCAGCAGCGCACAGACAGGGCAAGGCTACACCTTC. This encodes CASSAQTGQGYTF.

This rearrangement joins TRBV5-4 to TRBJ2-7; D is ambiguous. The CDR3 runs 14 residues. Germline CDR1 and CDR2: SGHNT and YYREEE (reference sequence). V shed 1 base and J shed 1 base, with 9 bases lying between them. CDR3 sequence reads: CASSLRENSYEQYF. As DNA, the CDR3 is TGTGCCAGCAGCTTGAGGGAAAATTCCTACGAGCAGTACTTC.

CDR3 sequence (DNA): TGTGCCAGCAGCTTTTTAGGGGCGAGTGAGCAGTTCTTC. Amino acids: CASSFLGASEQFF. The chain recombines TRBV7-8 with TRBJ2-1, with TRBD1 as a possible D gene (5 bases). The ends were cut back, 3 bases at V and 9 bases at J, with 12 bases in the middle. The CDR3 spans 13 residues. CDR1 SGHVS and CDR2 FQNEAQ come from the germline V gene.

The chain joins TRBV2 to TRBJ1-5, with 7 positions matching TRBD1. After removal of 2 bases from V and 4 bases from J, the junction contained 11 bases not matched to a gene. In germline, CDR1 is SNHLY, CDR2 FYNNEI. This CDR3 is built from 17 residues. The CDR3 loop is CASSEPQGGFWNQPQHF. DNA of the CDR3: TGTGCCAGCAGTGAACCGCAGGGGGGCTTTTGGAATCAGCCCCAGCATTTT.

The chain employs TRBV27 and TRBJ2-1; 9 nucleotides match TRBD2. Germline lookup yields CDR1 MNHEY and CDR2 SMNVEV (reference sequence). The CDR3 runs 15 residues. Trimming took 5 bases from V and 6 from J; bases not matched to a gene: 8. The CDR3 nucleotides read TGTGCCAGCAGTCTCCTAGCGGGACGGACCAATGAGCAGTTCTTC. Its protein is CASSLLAGRTNEQFF.

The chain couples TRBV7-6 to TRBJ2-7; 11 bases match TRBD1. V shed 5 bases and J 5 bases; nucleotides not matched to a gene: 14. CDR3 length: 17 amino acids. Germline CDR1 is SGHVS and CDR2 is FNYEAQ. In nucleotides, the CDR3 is TGTGCCAGCAGCCCTTTCCCCGGACAGGGGGCTAGTGACGAGCAGTACTTC. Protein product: CASSPFPGQGASDEQYF.

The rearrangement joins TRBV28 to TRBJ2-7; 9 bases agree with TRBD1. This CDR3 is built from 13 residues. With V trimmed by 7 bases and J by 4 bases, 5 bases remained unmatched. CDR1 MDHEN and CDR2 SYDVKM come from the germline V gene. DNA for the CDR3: TGTGCCAGCAAAGGACAGGGGAGGTACGAGCAGTACTTC. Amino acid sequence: CASKGQGRYEQYF.

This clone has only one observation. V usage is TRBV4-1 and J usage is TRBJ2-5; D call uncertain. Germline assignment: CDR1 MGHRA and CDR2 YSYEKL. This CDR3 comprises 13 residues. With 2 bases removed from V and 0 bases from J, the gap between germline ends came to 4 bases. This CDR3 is CASSQMYQETQYF. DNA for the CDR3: TGCGCCAGCAGCCAAATGTACCAAGAGACCCAGTACTTC.

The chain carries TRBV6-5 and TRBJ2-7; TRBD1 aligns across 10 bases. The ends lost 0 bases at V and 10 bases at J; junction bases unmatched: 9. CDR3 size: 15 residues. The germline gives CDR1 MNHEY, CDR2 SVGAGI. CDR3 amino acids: CASSYSGDRGPYQYF. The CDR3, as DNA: TGTGCCAGCAGTTACTCGGGGGACAGGGGCCCCTACCAGTACTTC.

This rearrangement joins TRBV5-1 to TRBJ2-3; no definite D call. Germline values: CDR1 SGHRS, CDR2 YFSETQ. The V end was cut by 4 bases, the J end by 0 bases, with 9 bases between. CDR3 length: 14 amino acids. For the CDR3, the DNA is TGCGCCAGCAGCCCTTGGAGCAGCACAGATACGCAGTATTTT. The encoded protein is CASSPWSSTDTQYF. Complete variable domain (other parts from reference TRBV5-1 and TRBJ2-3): KAGVTQTPRYLIKTRGQQVTLSCSPISGHRSVSWYQQTPGQGLQFLFEYFSETQRNKGNFPGRFSGRQFSNSRSEMNVSTLELGDSALYLCASSPWSSTDTQYFGPGTRLTVL.

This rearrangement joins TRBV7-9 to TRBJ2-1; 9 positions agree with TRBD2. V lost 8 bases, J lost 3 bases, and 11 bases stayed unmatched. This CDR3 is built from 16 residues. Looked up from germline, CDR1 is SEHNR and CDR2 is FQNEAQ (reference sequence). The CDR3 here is CASPVVSSGSYNEQFF. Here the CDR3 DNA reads TGTGCCAGCCCCGTTGTGAGTAGCGGGAGCTACAATGAGCAGTTCTTC.

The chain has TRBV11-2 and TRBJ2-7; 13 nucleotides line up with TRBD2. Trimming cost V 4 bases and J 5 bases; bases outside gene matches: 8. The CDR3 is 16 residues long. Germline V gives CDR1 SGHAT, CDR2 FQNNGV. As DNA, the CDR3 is TGTGCCAGCAGCTGGCGTGGACTAGCGGGAGTGGACGAGCAGTACTTC. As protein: CASSWRGLAGVDEQYF.

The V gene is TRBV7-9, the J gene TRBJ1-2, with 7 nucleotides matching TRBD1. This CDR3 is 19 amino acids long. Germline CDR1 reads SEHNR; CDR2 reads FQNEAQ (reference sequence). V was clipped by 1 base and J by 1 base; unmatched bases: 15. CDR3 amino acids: CASSLVGGTDRSGNYGYTF. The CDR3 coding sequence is TGTGCCAGCAGCTTAGTCGGTGGGACAGACCGGTCGGGTAACTATGGCTACACCTTC.

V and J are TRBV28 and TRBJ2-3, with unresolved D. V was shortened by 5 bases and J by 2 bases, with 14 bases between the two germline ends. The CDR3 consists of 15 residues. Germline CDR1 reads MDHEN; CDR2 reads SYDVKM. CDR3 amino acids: CASSPGGFYTDTQYF. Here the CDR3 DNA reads TGTGCCAGCAGTCCCGGTGGGTTTTACACAGATACGCAGTATTTT.

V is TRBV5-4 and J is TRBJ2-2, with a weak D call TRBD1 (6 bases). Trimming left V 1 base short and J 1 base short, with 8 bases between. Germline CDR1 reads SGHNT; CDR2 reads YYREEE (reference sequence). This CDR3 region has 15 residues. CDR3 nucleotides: TGTGCCAGCAGCTTGCGGACAGAGAACACCGGGGAGCTGTTTTTT. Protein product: CASSLRTENTGELFF.

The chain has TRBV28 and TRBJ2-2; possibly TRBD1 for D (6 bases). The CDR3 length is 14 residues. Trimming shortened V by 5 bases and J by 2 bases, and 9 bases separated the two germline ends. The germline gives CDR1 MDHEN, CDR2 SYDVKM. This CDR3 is CASSHRVNTGELFF. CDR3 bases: TGTGCCAGCAGTCACAGGGTAAACACCGGGGAGCTGTTTTTT.